One sample yielded the 2 T cell receptor beta chains listed below, sequenced in a study of blood T cells in healthy people across ages. The use of a sample-barcoded 5' primer and a J-beta primer mix characterized a second PCR of roughly 7 to 11 cycles. Using its own MiXCR run on the 5' RACE reads, TCRdb lists one record per CDR3 protein. The table has about 800,000 distinct CDR3 sequences, 58% seen once. Sequencing used blood. Every receptor here comes from a man younger than 45 in good health.

The V and J genes are TRBV11-2 and TRBJ2-3; D is undetermined. The CDR3 extends over 16 amino acids. The ends were cut back, 5 bases at V and 7 bases at J, with 22 bases in the middle. Per the germline V gene, CDR1 is SGHAT and CDR2 is FQNNGV. This CDR3 reads CASSASGDWGRNTQYF. Here the CDR3 DNA reads TGTGCCAGCAGCGCAAGTGGGGATTGGGGTAGGAATACGCAGTATTTT.

The genes are TRBV25-1 and TRBJ2-1; D unresolved. CDR1 is MGHDK and CDR2 is SYGVNS in the germline V gene. Trimming stripped 4 bases from V and 6 bases from J, with 4 bases between. The CDR3 has 11 residues. The CDR3 region has the DNA TGTGCCAGCAGTGCATCCAATGAGCAGTTCTTC. It yields the protein CASSASNEQFF.